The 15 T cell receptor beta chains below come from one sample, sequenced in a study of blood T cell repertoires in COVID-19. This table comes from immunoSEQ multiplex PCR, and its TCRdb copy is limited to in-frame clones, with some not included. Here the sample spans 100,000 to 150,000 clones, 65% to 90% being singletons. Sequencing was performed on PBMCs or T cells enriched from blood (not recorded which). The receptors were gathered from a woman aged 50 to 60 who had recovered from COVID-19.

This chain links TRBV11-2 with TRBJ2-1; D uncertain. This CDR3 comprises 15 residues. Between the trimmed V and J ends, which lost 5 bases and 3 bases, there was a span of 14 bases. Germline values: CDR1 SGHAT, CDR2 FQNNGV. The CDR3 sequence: CASSLRLTNYNEQFF. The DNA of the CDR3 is TGTGCCAGCAGCCTCCGACTTACAAACTACAATGAGCAGTTCTTC.

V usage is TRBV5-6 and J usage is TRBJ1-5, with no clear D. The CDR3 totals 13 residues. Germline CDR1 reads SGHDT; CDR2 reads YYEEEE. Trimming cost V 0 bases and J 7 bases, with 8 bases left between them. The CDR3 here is CASSLGGPQPQHF. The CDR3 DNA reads TGTGCCAGCAGCTTGGGAGGGCCCCAGCCCCAGCATTTT.

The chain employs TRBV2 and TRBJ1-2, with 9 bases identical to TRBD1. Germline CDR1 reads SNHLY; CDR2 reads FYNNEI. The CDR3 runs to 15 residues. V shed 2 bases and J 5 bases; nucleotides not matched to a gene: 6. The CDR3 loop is CASSERETGGYGYTF. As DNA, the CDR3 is TGTGCCAGCAGTGAAAGGGAGACAGGGGGGTATGGCTACACCTTC.

CDR3 loop: CASSFPRDRGAKNIQYF. CDR3 DNA sequence: TGCGCCAGCAGCTTCCCCCGGGACAGGGGGGCCAAAAACATTCAGTACTTC. The chain carries TRBV5-1 and TRBJ2-4, with 11 bases lining up with TRBD1. CDR1 is SGHRS and CDR2 is YFSETQ in the germline V gene. V shed 2 bases, J shed 1 base, and the junction held 5 bases outside the gene matches. The CDR3 has 17 residues.

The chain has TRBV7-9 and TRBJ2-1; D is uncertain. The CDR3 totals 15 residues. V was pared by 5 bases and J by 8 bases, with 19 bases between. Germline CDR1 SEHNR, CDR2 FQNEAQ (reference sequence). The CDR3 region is CASSRTSALTDEQFF. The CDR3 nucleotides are TGTGCCAGCAGCCGCACCAGCGCGCTGACCGATGAGCAGTTCTTC.

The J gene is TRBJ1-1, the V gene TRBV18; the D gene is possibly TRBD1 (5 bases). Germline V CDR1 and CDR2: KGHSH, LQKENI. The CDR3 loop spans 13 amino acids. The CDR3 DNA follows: TGTGCGACGTGGGGCAGGGATAACACTGAAGCTTTCTTT. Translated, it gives CATWGRDNTEAFF.

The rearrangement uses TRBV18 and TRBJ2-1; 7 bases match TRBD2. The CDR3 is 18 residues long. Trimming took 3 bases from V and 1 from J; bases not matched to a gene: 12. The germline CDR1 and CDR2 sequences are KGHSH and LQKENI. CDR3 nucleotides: TGTGCCAGCTCACCTCGATCCCCCGGACTAGGGTCCTACAATGAGCAGTTCTTC. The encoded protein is CASSPRSPGLGSYNEQFF.

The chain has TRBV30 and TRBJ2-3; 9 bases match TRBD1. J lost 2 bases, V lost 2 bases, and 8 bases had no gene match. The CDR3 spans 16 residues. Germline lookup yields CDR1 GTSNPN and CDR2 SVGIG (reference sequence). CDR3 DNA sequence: TGTGCCTGGAGTCCTCGTGGGGACAGGGACACAGATACGCAGTATTTT. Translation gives CAWSPRGDRDTDTQYF.

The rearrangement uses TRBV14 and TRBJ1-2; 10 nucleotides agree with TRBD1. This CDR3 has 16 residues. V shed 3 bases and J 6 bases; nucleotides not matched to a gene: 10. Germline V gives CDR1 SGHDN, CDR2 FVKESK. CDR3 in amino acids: CASSHTGTGVIDGYTF. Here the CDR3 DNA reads TGTGCCAGCAGCCACACCGGGACAGGGGTGATCGATGGCTACACCTTC.

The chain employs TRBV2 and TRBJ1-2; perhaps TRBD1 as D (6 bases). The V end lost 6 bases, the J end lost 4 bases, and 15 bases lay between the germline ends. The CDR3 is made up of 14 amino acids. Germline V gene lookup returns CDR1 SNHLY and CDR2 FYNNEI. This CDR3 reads CASSTTGMSYGYTF. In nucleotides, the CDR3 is TGTGCCAGCAGCACTACAGGGATGAGCTATGGCTACACCTTC. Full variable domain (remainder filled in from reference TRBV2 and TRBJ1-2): EPEVTQTPSHQVTQMGQEVILRCVPISNHLYFYWYRQILGQKVEFLVSFYNNEISEKSEIFDDQFSVERPDGSNFTLKIRSTKLEDSAMYFCASSTTGMSYGYTFGSGTRLTVV.

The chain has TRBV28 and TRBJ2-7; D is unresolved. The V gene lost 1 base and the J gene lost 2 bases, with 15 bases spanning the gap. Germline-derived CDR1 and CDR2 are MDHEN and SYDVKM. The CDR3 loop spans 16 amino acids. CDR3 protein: CASSLSSTLSTYEQYF. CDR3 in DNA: TGTGCCAGCAGTTTATCCTCGACATTATCCACCTACGAGCAGTACTTC.

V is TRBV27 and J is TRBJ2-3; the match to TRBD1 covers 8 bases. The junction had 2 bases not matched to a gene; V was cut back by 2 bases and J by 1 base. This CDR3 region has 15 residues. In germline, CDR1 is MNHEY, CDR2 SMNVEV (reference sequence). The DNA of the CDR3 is TGTGCCAGCAGTTTACAGGGGGCGGGCACAGATACGCAGTATTTT. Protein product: CASSLQGAGTDTQYF.

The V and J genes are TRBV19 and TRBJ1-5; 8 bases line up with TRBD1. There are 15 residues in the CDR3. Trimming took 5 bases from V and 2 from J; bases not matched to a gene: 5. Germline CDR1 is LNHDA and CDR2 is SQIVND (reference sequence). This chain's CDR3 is CASSVDRGGNQPQHF. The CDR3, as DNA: TGTGCCAGTAGTGTTGACAGGGGAGGCAATCAGCCCCAGCATTTT.

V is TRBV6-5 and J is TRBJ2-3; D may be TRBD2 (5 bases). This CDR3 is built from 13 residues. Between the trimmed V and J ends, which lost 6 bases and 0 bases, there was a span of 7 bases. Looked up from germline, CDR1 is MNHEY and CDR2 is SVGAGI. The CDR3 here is CASRRTSTDTQYF. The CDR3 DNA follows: TGTGCCAGCAGGAGGACTAGCACAGATACGCAGTATTTT.

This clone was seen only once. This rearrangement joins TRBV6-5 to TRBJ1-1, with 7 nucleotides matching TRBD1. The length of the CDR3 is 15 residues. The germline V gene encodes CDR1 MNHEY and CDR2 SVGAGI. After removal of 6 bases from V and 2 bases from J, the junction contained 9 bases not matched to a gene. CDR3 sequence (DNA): TGTGCCAGCAGGCTAGACAGGACAGGAAACACTGAAGCTTTCTTT. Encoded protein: CASRLDRTGNTEAFF.